This TCR beta chain derives from a study of blood T cell repertoires in COVID-19. Study background: Sources were T cells, B-cell-depleted T cells, or PBMCs; the material itself was cDNA or gDNA.

This CDR3 comprises 16 residues. The germline gives CDR1 LNHDA, CDR2 SQIVND (reference sequence). V lost 3 bases and J lost 0, with 12 bases in between. Sequenced by immunoSEQ multiplex PCR; TCRdb stores in-frame clones only, minus some. The sample lists about 85,000 clones; about 80% were seen once. The rearrangement joins TRBV19 to TRBJ1-5, with D possibly being TRBD1 (5 bases). This receptor was identified in a human donor in a cohort sampled during active COVID-19. Specimen: peripheral blood. Written as DNA, the CDR3 is TGTGCCAGTAGTATCTGGGGGGACCCTAGCAATCAGCCCCAGCATTTT. Translating gives CASSIWGDPSNQPQHF. Full variable domain (missing parts from reference TRBV19 and TRBJ1-5): DGGITQSPKYLFRKEGQNVTLSCEQNLNHDAMYWYRQDPGQGLRLIYYSQIVNDFQKGDIAEGYSVSREKKESFPLTVTSAQKNPTAFYLCASSIWGDPSNQPQHFGDGTRLSIL.